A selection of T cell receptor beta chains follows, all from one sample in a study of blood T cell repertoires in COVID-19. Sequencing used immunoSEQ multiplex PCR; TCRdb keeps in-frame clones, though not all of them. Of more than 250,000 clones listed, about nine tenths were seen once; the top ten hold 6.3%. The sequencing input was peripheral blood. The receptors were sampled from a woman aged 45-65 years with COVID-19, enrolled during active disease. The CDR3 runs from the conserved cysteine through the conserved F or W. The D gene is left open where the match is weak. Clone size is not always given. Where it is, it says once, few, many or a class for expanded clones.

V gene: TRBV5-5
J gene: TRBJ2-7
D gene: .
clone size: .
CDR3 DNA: TGTGCCAGCAGCTTACAGGGAATGAGCTACGAGCAGTACTTC
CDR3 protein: CASSLQGMSYEQYF

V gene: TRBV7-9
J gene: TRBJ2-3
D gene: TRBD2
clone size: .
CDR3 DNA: TGTGCCAGCAGCTATCGTAGCGGGAGCACAGATACGCAGTATTTT
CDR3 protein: CASSYRSGSTDTQYF

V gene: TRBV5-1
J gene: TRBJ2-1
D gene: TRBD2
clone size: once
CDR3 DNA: TGCGCCAGCAGCCTAGCGGGCCTCAATGAGCAGTTCTTC
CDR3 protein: CASSLAGLNEQFF

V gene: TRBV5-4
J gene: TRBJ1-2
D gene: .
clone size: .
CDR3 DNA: TGTGCCAGCAGCTTGGAAGCAGGGCCCTATGGCTACACCTTC
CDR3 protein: CASSLEAGPYGYTF

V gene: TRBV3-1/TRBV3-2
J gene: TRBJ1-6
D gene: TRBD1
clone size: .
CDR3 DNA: TGTGCCAGCAGCCAGGGGATAGGACAGGTCAATTCACCCCTCCACTTT
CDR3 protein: CASSQGIGQVNSPLHF

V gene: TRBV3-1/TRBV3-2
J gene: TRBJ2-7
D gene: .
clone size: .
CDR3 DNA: TGTGCCAGCAGCCAAGCTCTAGTACCCTACGAGCAGTACTTC
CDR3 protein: CASSQALVPYEQYF

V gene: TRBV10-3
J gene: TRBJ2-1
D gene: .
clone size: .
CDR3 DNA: TGTGCCACCCGACCCGGCGGGATCTCCTACAATGAGCAGTTCTTC
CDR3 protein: CATRPGGISYNEQFF

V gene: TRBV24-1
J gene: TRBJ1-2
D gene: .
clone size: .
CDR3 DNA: TGTGCCACCAGTGCCCAGGGGTACTATGGCTACACCTTC
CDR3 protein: CATSAQGYYGYTF

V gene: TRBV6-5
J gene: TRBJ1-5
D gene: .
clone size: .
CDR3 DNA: TGTGCCAGGCGAGAGCGGAGGCATAGGAATCAGCCCCAGCATTTT
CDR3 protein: CARRERRHRNQPQHF

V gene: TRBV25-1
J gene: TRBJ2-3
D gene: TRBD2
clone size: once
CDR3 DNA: TGTGCCAGCAGTGATGGCTGGGGGAGGGTCCCAGATACGCAGTATTTT
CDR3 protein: CASSDGWGRVPDTQYF

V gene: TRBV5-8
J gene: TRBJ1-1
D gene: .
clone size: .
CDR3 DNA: TGTGCCAGCAGCTTGCTATTAGGGGCTGGGGACACTGAAGCTTTCTTT
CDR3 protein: CASSLLLGAGDTEAFF